A selection of T cell receptor beta chains follows, all from one sample in a study of blood T cell repertoires in COVID-19. Using immunoSEQ multiplex PCR, the repertoire was profiled, and TCRdb retains in-frame clones only, with some absent. Here the sample spans 97,000 or so clones, approximately 86% being singletons. The source material was peripheral blood. The receptors derive from a woman in her fifties or sixties with COVID-19, enrolled during active disease. Each CDR3 is given with its conserved first and last residue. Not all rows give a size; the values are once, few, many and, for expanded clones, a class.

TRBV11-2	TRBJ1-2	-	CASSGYRGNYGYTF
TRBV7-2	TRBJ2-3	-	CASSFSVADTQYF
TRBV7-2	TRBJ1-6	-	CASSPYPGQGNSPLHF
TRBV7-9	TRBJ2-3	-	CASSTGLAPNTDTQYF
TRBV2	TRBJ1-6	-	CASSDPGTGVRSYNSPLHF
TRBV18	TRBJ1-3	once	CASSPGQASGNTIYF
TRBV6-5	TRBJ2-7	once	CASSYSQGQYEQYF
TRBV7-3	TRBJ2-2	few	CASSPGLSNTGELFF
TRBV5-4	TRBJ2-5	-	CASSTTSAETQYF
TRBV7-2	TRBJ2-5	few	CASRTDRGRETQYF
TRBV5-4	TRBJ2-3	-	CASSLFLAGTDTQYF
TRBV11-3	TRBJ2-2	once	CASSSDSTGELFF
TRBV28	TRBJ1-2	-	CASSEEQGTGGYTF
TRBV4-1	TRBJ1-2	-	CASRRTGYYGYTF
TRBV5-1	TRBJ2-3	-	CATTWVSGGFGPDTQYF
TRBV6-6	TRBJ2-5	once	CASSDSGGAVETQYF
TRBV7-9	TRBJ2-7	-	CASRSTYEQYF
TRBV5-4	TRBJ2-7	-	CASSLAGRSYEQYF
TRBV6-2/TRBV6-3	TRBJ2-7	-	CASSYSGQGGTYEQYF
TRBV28	TRBJ1-2	-	CASSFDREYGYTF
TRBV7-9	TRBJ2-7	-	CASSASTPAYEQYF
TRBV2	TRBJ2-5	-	CASSLLASETQYF
TRBV6-6	TRBJ1-1	-	CASNRDTRRDTEAFF
TRBV30	TRBJ1-3	-	CAWSTGTGVYTIYF
TRBV11-3	TRBJ2-1	once	CASSPHGTGGGEQFF
TRBV18	TRBJ2-1	-	CASSPITGGTYNEQFF
TRBV3-1/TRBV3-2	TRBJ1-6	-	CASSHGQGPNSPLHF
TRBV5-1	TRBJ2-3	once	CASSSQTGLTDTQYF
TRBV3-1/TRBV3-2	TRBJ2-7	-	CASSQTRTAYEQYF
TRBV12-3/TRBV12-4	TRBJ2-7	-	CASSLAGTYEQYF
TRBV4-2	TRBJ1-2	-	CASSQEGQEGYGYTF